The entry below gives a single T cell receptor (beta chain) sequence along with its context. Its target is unknown. A multiplex PCR was run with 60 Vbeta primers and 13 Jbeta primers. Sequencing used immunoSEQ multiplex PCR; TCRdb keeps in-frame clones, though not all of them. The sample holds 200,000 to 250,000 clones; around four fifths are singletons and the top ten take less than 3.5%. The data are from a study of cytomegalovirus exposure and HLA in healthy donors. Whole-study findings and limits: It was only CMV serostatus that was available as immune exposure information. Differences between HLA loci emerged in a later analysis of TCR association rates, with DRB1 most and HLA-C fewest. In a later analysis, parvovirus B19, influenza, CMV and Epstein-Barr virus appeared linked to several top co-occurrence clusters. Reports state that TCR beta sequences accurately predicted most subjects' HLA-A and HLA-B alleles.

V lost 4 bases and J lost 10, with 14 bases in between. The CDR3 consists of 13 residues. Germline CDR1 SEHNR, CDR2 FQNEAQ (reference sequence). Sequenced: PBMCs. The sequence came from a woman aged 55-69 years in good health and CMV-seropositive. This rearrangement joins TRBV7-9 to TRBJ2-1, with D possibly TRBD1 on 6 matching bases. The CDR3 loop is CASSSQTGTEQFF. In DNA form, the CDR3 reads TGTGCCAGCAGCTCACAGACCGGGACAGAGCAGTTCTTC.